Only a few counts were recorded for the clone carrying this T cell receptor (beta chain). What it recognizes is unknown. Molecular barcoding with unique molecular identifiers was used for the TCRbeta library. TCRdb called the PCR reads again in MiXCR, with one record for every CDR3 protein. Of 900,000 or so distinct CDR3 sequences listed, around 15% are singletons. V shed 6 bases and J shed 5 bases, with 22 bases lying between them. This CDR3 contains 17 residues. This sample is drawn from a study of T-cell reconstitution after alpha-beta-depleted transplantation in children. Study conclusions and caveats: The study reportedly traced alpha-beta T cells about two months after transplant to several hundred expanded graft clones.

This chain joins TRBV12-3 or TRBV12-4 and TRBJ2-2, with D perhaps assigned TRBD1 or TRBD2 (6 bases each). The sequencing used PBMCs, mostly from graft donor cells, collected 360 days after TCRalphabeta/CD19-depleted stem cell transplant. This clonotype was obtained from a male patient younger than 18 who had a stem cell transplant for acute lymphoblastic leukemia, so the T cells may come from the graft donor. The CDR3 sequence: CASRSRTGGTITGELFF. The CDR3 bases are TGTGCCAGCAGAAGTAGAACAGGCGGGACAATAACCGGGGAGCTGTTTTTT.